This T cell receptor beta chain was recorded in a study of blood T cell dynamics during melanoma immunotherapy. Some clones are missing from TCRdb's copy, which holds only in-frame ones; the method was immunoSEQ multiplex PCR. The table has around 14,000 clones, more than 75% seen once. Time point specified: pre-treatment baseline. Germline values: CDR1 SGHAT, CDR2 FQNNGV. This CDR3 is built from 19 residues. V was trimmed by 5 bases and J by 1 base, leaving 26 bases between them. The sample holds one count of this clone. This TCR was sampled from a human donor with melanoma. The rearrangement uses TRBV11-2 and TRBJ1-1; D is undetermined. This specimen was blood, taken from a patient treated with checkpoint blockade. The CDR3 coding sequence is TGTGCCAGCAGCAACTACGACTTGTTTGGGAGGGTAAGGAACACTGAAGCTTTCTTT. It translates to CASSNYDLFGRVRNTEAFF.